The source of this TCR beta chain is a study of Ad26.COV2.S vaccination and SARS-CoV-2 variants. Study at large: Ad26.COV2.S given intramuscularly, once or twice 56 days apart.

On this clone: Its target is not known.

Produced via immunoSEQ multiplex PCR; TCRdb's table is partial and in-frame only. The repertoire holds some 370,000 clones, with around four fifths as singletons. Indicated treatment: around 19 received Ad26.COV2.S at low or high dose, single or two shots; about five received placebo; per-sample allocation not given. At day 63 after the first vaccine or placebo injection, samples were drawn. The study's findings and limits: Researchers reported similar non-spike TCR breadth in vaccine and placebo recipients.

Trimming took 1 base from V and 8 from J, leaving 14 bases between them. The CDR3 is made up of 14 amino acids. Germline CDR1 SGHTA, CDR2 FQGNSA. Sequences were derived from peripheral blood, sampled in a trial of Ad26.COV2.S vaccine versus placebo. The origin of this receptor is a person between 18 and 60 years old who received the Ad26.COV2.S COVID-19 vaccine or a placebo. J is TRBJ1-2 and V is TRBV7-2; the D gene is possibly TRBD1 (6 bases). This chain's CDR3 is CASSLDSQGWGYTF. The CDR3 coding sequence is TGTGCCAGCAGCTTAGACTCACAGGGCTGGGGCTACACCTTC.